The clone carrying this T cell receptor beta chain was picked up a small number of times. Its antigen is not known. A second PCR, run for roughly 7 to 12 cycles, used a sample-barcoded 5' primer plus a J-beta primer mix. A single record per CDR3 protein comes from TCRdb applying MiXCR to the 5' RACE reads. Among fewer than 1 million distinct CDR3 sequences, approximately 44% were seen once, and the ten largest hold about a fifth. The data were taken from a study of blood T cells in healthy people across ages. The wider study: Per every two T cells, about one barcoded beta molecule was captured by template switching.

Study findings and constraints: It was not possible, with unsorted PBMCs, to conclusively compare naive and antigen-experienced cells.

Each donor gave around 9.6 milliliters of peripheral blood. This CDR3 region has 16 residues. Trimming cost V 5 bases and J 0 bases; bases outside gene matches: 8. This TCR was sampled from a man in his sixties in good health. The sample taken for sequencing was blood. The genes are TRBV12-3 or TRBV12-4 and TRBJ1-1; TRBD1 matches at 8 bases. CDR3 region: CASSPRQGSLNTEAFF. DNA of the CDR3: TGTGCCAGCAGTCCGCGACAGGGGTCACTGAACACTGAAGCTTTCTTT.